The entry below gives a single T cell receptor beta chain sequence along with its context. The antigen is undetermined. This entry belongs to a study of Siglec-9 on CD8 T cells in melanoma. The study, taken as a whole, reports: An effector memory CD8+ subset marked by Siglec-9 reportedly appeared to gather in melanoma.

Assay: immunoSEQ multiplex PCR; the TCRdb copy retains only in-frame clones and omits some. This repertoire shows around 39,000 clones, about 80% found once; its top ten account for roughly 1.8%. The source is a human donor in good health. The specimen was Siglec-9- CD8+ T cells sorted from blood.

CDR3 DNA: TGTGCCACCCGCGCGGACGTTGATAATGAAAAACTGTTTTTT. Residues: CATRADVDNEKLFF. V gene TRBV21-1 combines with J gene TRBJ1-4. TRBV21-1 is classified as a pseudogene. The CDR3 contains 14 residues.